This TCR beta chain was found in a study of blood T cell repertoires in COVID-19. Trimming cost V 3 bases and J 0 bases, with 4 bases left between them. Germline V gene data show CDR1 as SGHVS and CDR2 as FNYEAQ. The CDR3 is made up of 13 amino acids. This clone was found once. Method: immunoSEQ multiplex PCR; TCRdb's copy keeps in-frame clones and lacks some. The sample holds some 110,000 clones, just over 90% seen once. The V gene is TRBV7-6, the J gene TRBJ2-3; no reliable D call. What was sequenced was peripheral blood. The clonotype was recovered from a human donor with active COVID-19. The donor label of this sample is uncertain. CDR3 coding DNA: TGTGCCAGCAGCTTCCCAAGCACAGATACGCAGTATTTT. As protein: CASSFPSTDTQYF. Drawing the rest from reference TRBV7-6 and TRBJ2-3, the complete variable domain is GAGVSQSPRYKVTKRGQDVALRCDPISGHVSLYWYRQALGQGPEFLTYFNYEAQQDKSGLPNDRFSAERPEGSISTLTIQRTEQRDSAMYRCASSFPSTDTQYFGPGTRLTVL.